This T cell receptor beta chain came from a study of spatial heterogeneity in lung cancer. Study in general: The donors were 70 or so patients with non-small cell lung cancer that was early-stage and untreated. Detected beta-chain sequences consistently exceeded alpha-chain sequences.

Regarding time point: blood at routine non-recurrence follow-up after resection. This clonotype was seen repeatedly, ten times or more. TCR cDNA molecules each carried a unique molecular identifier. TCRdb reprocessed the 5' RACE reads with MiXCR, giving one entry per CDR3 protein. Of about 36,000 distinct CDR3 sequences detected, about 7.9% appear once; the ten largest clones hold about a tenth. The receptor was isolated from a male donor with early-stage non-small cell lung cancer. The sequences come from PBMCs, collected at follow-up.

The CDR3 DNA reads as TGCGCCAGCAGCTTTGAGGGGATGGGGGCCCAGTACTTC. It translates to CASSFEGMGAQYF. The genes are TRBV5-1 and TRBJ2-5; D may correspond to TRBD1 or TRBD2 (5 bases each). CDR1 and CDR2 (germline): SGHRS, YFSETQ. V was shortened by 2 bases and J by 9 bases, with 14 bases between the two germline ends. The length of the CDR3 is 13 residues.